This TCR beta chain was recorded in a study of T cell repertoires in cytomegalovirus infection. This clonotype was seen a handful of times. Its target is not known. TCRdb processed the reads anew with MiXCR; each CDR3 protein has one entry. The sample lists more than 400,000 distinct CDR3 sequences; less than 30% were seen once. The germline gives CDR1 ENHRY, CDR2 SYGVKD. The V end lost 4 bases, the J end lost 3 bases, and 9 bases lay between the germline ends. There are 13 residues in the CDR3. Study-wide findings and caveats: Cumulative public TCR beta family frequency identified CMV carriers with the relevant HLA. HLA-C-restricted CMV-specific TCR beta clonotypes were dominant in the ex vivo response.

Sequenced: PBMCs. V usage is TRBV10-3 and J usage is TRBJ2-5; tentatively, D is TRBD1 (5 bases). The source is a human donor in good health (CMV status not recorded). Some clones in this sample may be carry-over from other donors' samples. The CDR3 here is CAISGGREETQYF. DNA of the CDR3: TGTGCCATCAGTGGAGGCAGGGAAGAGACCCAGTACTTC.